A selection of T cell receptor beta chains follows, all from one sample in a study of T cell responses to AZD1222 COVID-19 vaccine. Profiled with immunoSEQ multiplex PCR; TCRdb holds only in-frame clones, not every one. This sample has about 100,000 clones, with roughly 83% found just once. The specimen comprised peripheral blood, sampled on day 0 of AZD1222 vaccination. The receptors stem from an adult in good health. The CDR3 runs from the conserved cysteine through the conserved F or W. A D gene is named only where the DNA matches it firmly. Clone size is shown for a subset of rows, as once, few, many or a class of expanded clone.

TGTGCCAGCAGTCCCCCCCGAACCTCTGGAAACACCATATATTTT | CASSPPRTSGNTIYF | - | - | TRBJ1-3 | TRBV27
TGTGCCAGCAGTGATCCTCAGACTGGGGCCAACGTCCTGACTTTC | CASSDPQTGANVLTF | - | few | TRBJ2-6 | TRBV25-1
TGTGCCAGCTCATCTTGGACTGTAGCGAACACCGGGGAGCTGTTTTTT | CASSSWTVANTGELFF | - | - | TRBJ2-2 | TRBV18
TGTGCCAGCAGCAATTTGAAGTGTGGTTTCTACGAGCAGTACTTC | CASSNLKCGFYEQYF | - | once | TRBJ2-7 | TRBV21-1
TGCGCCAGCAGCTCACGACAGGGCCGGCACACTGAAGCTTTCTTT | CASSSRQGRHTEAFF | TRBD1 | - | TRBJ1-1 | TRBV4-1
TGTGCCAGCAGCGTAGCCGGGGGAGGGGTATATGGCTACACCTTC | CASSVAGGGVYGYTF | - | - | TRBJ1-2 | TRBV9
TGTGCCAGCTCACCTGGTGGGGAGACCCAGTACTTC | CASSPGGETQYF | - | - | TRBJ2-5 | TRBV18
TGTGCCAGCAGTTCAGCGACTGGAGCCCAGCCCCAGCATTTT | CASSSATGAQPQHF | - | - | TRBJ1-5 | TRBV2
TGCGCCAGCAGCTTGGACACAGACTATGGCTACACCTTC | CASSLDTDYGYTF | - | - | TRBJ1-2 | TRBV5-1
TGTGCCAGCAGCTGGGGGGACGGGGGTGAGACTGAAGCTTTCTTT | CASSWGDGGETEAFF | - | - | TRBJ1-1 | TRBV5-4
TGTGCCAGCCGGGGCCAAGAGACCCAGTACTTC | CASRGQETQYF | - | - | TRBJ2-5 | TRBV10-3
TGTGCCAGCAGCCAAGGACCCTATGGCTACACCTTC | CASSQGPYGYTF | - | - | TRBJ1-2 | TRBV6-2/TRBV6-3
TGTGCCAGCAGTTACAGGGGGACGGAAAAACTGTTTTTT | CASSYRGTEKLFF | - | - | TRBJ1-4 | TRBV6-5
TGTGCCAGCAGTACTGGACTTACAGGGGAGCTGTTTTTT | CASSTGLTGELFF | - | - | TRBJ2-2 | TRBV6-5
TGCAGCGTTGGACAGGGACGAGGGGGCAATCAGCCCCAGCATTTT | CSVGQGRGGNQPQHF | TRBD1 | - | TRBJ1-5 | TRBV29-1
TGTGCCAGCAGCGTAGAGCAGGGGACACCCCTCCACTTT | CASSVEQGTPLHF | - | - | TRBJ1-6 | TRBV9
TGCGCCAGCACCTACCTCCCGGGGGGCTCTGGGGCCAACGTCCTGACTTTC | CASTYLPGGSGANVLTF | TRBD2 | - | TRBJ2-6 | TRBV5-1
TGTGCCAGCAGTTACACCGCAGGGTTTGGTGAAAAACTGTTTTTT | CASSYTAGFGEKLFF | - | once | TRBJ1-4 | TRBV6-5
TGTGCCAGCAGCCTGACAGGGGTCACGGACAATGAGCAGTTCTTC | CASSLTGVTDNEQFF | TRBD1 | - | TRBJ2-1 | TRBV3-1/TRBV3-2
TGTGCCAGCAGTTCTTCAGGGAGCACAGATACGCAGTATTTT | CASSSSGSTDTQYF | - | once | TRBJ2-3 | TRBV28
TGCGCCAGCAGCTTGGGGTTAGAGCCCTATGGCTACACCTTC | CASSLGLEPYGYTF | - | once | TRBJ1-2 | TRBV5-1
TGTGCCAGCAGTTTAGGGGGTTATGGCTACACCTTC | CASSLGGYGYTF | - | - | TRBJ1-2 | TRBV28
TGTGCCACCAGCAGCGACCGGACCTACGAGCAGTACTTC | CATSSDRTYEQYF | - | - | TRBJ2-7 | TRBV15
TGTGCCAGCAGCCTCGGCCGGGACCTTAAGGATACGCAGTATTTT | CASSLGRDLKDTQYF | - | - | TRBJ2-3 | TRBV11-3
TGTGCCAGCAGCCAAGACACCAGGGGGGGTGAAGCTTTCTTT | CASSQDTRGGEAFF | TRBD1 | - | TRBJ1-1 | TRBV4-2
TGTGCCAGCAGTTTTCCCACAGGGGGGGGTCAGCCCCAGCATTTT | CASSFPTGGGQPQHF | TRBD1 | few | TRBJ1-5 | TRBV28
TGCGCCAGCAGCCCGTCCTATAGTTCTAACACTGAAGCTTTCTTT | CASSPSYSSNTEAFF | - | - | TRBJ1-1 | TRBV4-1
TGTGCCAGCAGTTTAGGTGGCGGAACCTACGAGCAGTACTTC | CASSLGGGTYEQYF | - | - | TRBJ2-7 | TRBV28
TGTGCCAGCAGTCCGAACTTACTAGCGGGAGCCCTCACAGATACGCAGTATTTT | CASSPNLLAGALTDTQYF | TRBD2 | - | TRBJ2-3 | TRBV27
TGTGCCAGCAGCTTAGAAGGGGACAGGGTTTACTACGAGCAGTACTTC | CASSLEGDRVYYEQYF | TRBD1 | - | TRBJ2-7 | TRBV7-9
TGCGCCAGCAGCTTACAAGAGACCCAGTACTTC | CASSLQETQYF | - | - | TRBJ2-5 | TRBV5-1
TGCGCCAGCAGTGCGGCAGGATCTGGAAACACCATATATTTT | CASSAAGSGNTIYF | - | - | TRBJ1-3 | TRBV10-2
TGTGCCAGCAGCCCAGGACTAGCGGGGACCGCCTACAATGAGCAGTTCTTC | CASSPGLAGTAYNEQFF | TRBD2 | - | TRBJ2-1 | TRBV5-6
TGTGCCAGCTCACCAGCGGCGGGCCAAGAGACCCAGTACTTC | CASSPAAGQETQYF | - | - | TRBJ2-5 | TRBV18
TGTGCCAGTGGACGACAGGGCCAGCAGCCCCAGCATTTT | CASGRQGQQPQHF | TRBD1 | - | TRBJ1-5 | TRBV19
TGTGCCAGCAGCTCAAGGATCAACACCGGGGAGCTGTTTTTT | CASSSRINTGELFF | - | - | TRBJ2-2 | TRBV9
TGTGCCACCAGTGATCCCGGGACTAGCGCACGCACCGGGGAGCTGTTTTTT | CATSDPGTSARTGELFF | TRBD2 | - | TRBJ2-2 | TRBV24-1
TGCGCCAGCGGACGACAGGAGAACACTGAAGCTTTCTTT | CASGRQENTEAFF | - | - | TRBJ1-1 | TRBV5-1
TGTGCCAGTAGTATTCTGGGGGGTCTGAACACTGAAGCTTTCTTT | CASSILGGLNTEAFF | - | - | TRBJ1-1 | TRBV19
TGTGCCAGCAGCTTGAGGACTAGCCGTCCGTATTTT | CASSLRTSRPYF | TRBD2 | - | TRBJ2-3 | TRBV5-4
TGTGCCAGCAGCCCCCGGGACGGAAAGTATGGCTACACCTTC | CASSPRDGKYGYTF | - | - | TRBJ1-2 | TRBV7-2
TGTGCCAGCAGCTCTAGCGGGAGGTTTCAAGGGACCCAGTACTTC | CASSSSGRFQGTQYF | TRBD2 | - | TRBJ2-5 | TRBV28